This record covers a single TCR beta chain. Its antigen is not known. Sequencing was performed with immunoSEQ multiplex PCR; in TCRdb, only in-frame clones are kept and a portion is missing. The sample has 30,000 to 40,000 clones; 70% to 90% are singletons. This specimen belongs to a study of STAT3 mutations in large granular lymphocyte leukemia. The study, taken as a whole, reports: Every T-cell large granular lymphocyte leukemia patient had at least one immunodominant TCR beta clonotype.

Sequenced sample: peripheral blood mononuclear cells. The receptor was derived from a man aged 60 to 69 with T-cell large granular lymphocyte leukemia. Some clones in this sample may be carry-over from other donors' samples.

In nucleotides, the CDR3 is TGTGCCAGCAGTTCCCCCCCGAGGCAGGGGTTCCCTGAAGCTTTCTTT. Protein sequence: CASSSPPRQGFPEAFF. V usage is TRBV28 and J usage is TRBJ1-1; tentative D call: TRBD1 (6 bases). The germline gives CDR1 MDHEN, CDR2 SYDVKM. The CDR3 covers 16 residues. V was trimmed by 4 bases and J by 6 bases, leaving 21 bases between them.